The following is a T cell receptor (beta chain) sequence with its context. The library tagged individual cDNA molecules with unique molecular identifiers. TCRdb processed the RACE reads anew with MiXCR; each CDR3 protein has one entry. The sample lists around 150,000 distinct CDR3 sequences, approximately 15% occurring once. As for time point: patch test 1, 2 weeks after DPC sensitization. The treatment is: therapeutic diphenylcyclopropenone sensitization with weekly scalp DPC. Unfractionated whole blood yielded the extracted total RNA. This entry comes from a study of human T cells and chemical hapten exposure. This specimen consisted of whole blood, obtained in connection with sensitization to the hapten diphenylcyclopropenone (DPC). The TCR comes from a woman under 40 with alopecia areata. Some clones in this sample may be carry-over from other donors' samples.

CDR3 sequence: CASSLHGQAYEQYF. The DNA for the CDR3 is TGTGCCAGCAGCTTACATGGACAGGCCTACGAGCAGTACTTC. The genes are TRBV7-2 and TRBJ2-7, with 7 bases that match TRBD1. CDR1 and CDR2 from the germline V gene are SGHTA and FQGNSA. V was clipped by 2 bases and J by 2 bases; unmatched bases: 3. The CDR3 has 14 residues.